Described below is a single T cell receptor beta chain sequence and its context. No antigen is known for it. The data were obtained in a study of shared clonotypes between healthy human individuals. Overall study context: Each donor's CD8 memory used one plate, CD8 naive two, each CD4 subset three.

Study-wide findings and caveats: Clonotype sharing across donors was expected to vary with sequencing depth.

From CD4+ cells came CD45RA+ naive and CD45RA-negative memory subsets. Several immunoSEQ 96-well plates shared each subset's DNA, each plate a replicate. Repertoires were generated with immunoSEQ multiplex PCR, while TCRdb's copy carries only in-frame clones and drops some. Among about 1.5 million clones listed, 95% to 99% were seen once. Sequencing was performed on naive CD4+ T cells sorted from blood. Regarding subset: CD45RA+ positively selected. The TCR comes from a man aged 25 to 40 in good health.

CDR3 sequence: CASSEFTAGSNNEQFF. CDR3 bases: TGTGCCAGCAGTGAATTTACGGCGGGAAGCAACAATGAGCAGTTCTTC. J is TRBJ2-1 and V is TRBV25-1, with D possibly being TRBD2 (6 bases). The CDR3 is 16 amino acids. Trimming left V 1 base short and J 5 bases short, with 15 bases between. Germline V gene sequence: CDR1 MGHDK, CDR2 SYGVNS.